The rows below give T cell receptor beta chains drawn from one sample of a study of blood T cell repertoires in COVID-19. Assay: immunoSEQ multiplex PCR; the TCRdb copy retains only in-frame clones and omits some. The table records 55,000 to 95,000 clones, more than 80% of them present only once. The sample consisted of peripheral blood. These receptor sequences come from a woman in her sixties or seventies with acute or convalescent COVID-19. CDR3s leave out the opening cysteine and the closing phenylalanine or tryptophan. Each record gives: V gene, J gene, CDR3 protein.

v_call: TRBV15; j_call: TRBJ2-1; cdr3_aa: ATSREGTSPNEQF
v_call: TRBV6-5; j_call: TRBJ2-4; cdr3_aa: ASMQGVLAGMEY
v_call: TRBV2; j_call: TRBJ2-2; cdr3_aa: ASRQGLAGGTGELF
v_call: TRBV2; j_call: TRBJ1-2; cdr3_aa: ASSAGRDYGYT
v_call: TRBV27; j_call: TRBJ2-1; cdr3_aa: ASSLRQSLSSYNEQF
v_call: TRBV10-3; j_call: TRBJ2-3; cdr3_aa: AIKPGLAASTDTQY
v_call: TRBV18; j_call: TRBJ2-1; cdr3_aa: ASFERGRDEQF
v_call: TRBV6-2/TRBV6-3; j_call: TRBJ2-1; cdr3_aa: ASSYPTVQF
v_call: TRBV14; j_call: TRBJ1-1; cdr3_aa: ASSQGLDRWNTEAF
v_call: TRBV4-1; j_call: TRBJ1-2; cdr3_aa: ASSPNRDRLNGYT
v_call: TRBV3-1/TRBV3-2; j_call: TRBJ1-6; cdr3_aa: ASSRERNSPLH
v_call: TRBV11-2; j_call: TRBJ2-1; cdr3_aa: ASSLGMYEWSSYNEQF
v_call: TRBV27; j_call: TRBJ2-3; cdr3_aa: ASRLQSGGVTDTQY
v_call: TRBV12-3/TRBV12-4; j_call: TRBJ1-6; cdr3_aa: ASSLVQSPLH
v_call: TRBV9; j_call: TRBJ2-2; cdr3_aa: ASSVGAHGELF